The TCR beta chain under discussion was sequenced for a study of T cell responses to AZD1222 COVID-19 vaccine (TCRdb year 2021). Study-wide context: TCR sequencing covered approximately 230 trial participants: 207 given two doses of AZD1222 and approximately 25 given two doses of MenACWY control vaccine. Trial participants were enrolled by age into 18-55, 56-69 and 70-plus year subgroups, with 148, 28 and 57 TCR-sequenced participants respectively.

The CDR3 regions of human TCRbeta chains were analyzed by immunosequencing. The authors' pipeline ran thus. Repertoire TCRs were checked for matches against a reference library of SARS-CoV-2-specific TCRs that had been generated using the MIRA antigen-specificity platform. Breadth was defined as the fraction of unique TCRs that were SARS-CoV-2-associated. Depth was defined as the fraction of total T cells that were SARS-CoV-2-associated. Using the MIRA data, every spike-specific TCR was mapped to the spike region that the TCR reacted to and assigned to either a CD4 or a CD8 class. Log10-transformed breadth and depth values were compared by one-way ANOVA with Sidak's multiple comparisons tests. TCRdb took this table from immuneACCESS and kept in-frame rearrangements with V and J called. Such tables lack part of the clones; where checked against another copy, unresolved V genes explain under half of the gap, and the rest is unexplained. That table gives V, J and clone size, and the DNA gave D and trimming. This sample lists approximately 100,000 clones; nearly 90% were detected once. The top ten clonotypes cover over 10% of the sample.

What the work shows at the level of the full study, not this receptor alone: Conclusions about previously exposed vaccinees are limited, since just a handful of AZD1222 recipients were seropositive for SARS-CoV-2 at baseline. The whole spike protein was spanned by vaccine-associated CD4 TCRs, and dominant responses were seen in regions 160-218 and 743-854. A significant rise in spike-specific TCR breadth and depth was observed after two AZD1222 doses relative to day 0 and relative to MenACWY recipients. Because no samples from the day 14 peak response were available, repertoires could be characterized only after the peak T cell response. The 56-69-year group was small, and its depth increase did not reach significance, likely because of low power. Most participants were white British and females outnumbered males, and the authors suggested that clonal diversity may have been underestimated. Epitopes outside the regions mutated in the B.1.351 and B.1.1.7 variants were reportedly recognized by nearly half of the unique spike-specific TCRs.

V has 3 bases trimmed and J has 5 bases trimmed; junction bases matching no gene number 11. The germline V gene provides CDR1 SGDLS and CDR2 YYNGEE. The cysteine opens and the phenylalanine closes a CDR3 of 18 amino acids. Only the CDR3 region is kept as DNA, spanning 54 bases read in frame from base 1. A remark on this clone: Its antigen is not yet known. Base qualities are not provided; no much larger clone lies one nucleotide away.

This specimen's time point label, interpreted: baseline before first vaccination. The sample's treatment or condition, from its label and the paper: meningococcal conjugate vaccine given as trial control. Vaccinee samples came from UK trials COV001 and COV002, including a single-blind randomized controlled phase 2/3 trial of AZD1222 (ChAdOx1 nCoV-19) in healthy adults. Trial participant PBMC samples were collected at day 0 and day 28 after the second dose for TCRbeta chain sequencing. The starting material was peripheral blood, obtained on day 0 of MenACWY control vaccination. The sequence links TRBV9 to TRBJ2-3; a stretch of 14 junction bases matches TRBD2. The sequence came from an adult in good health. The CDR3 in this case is CASSAGTSGGVLGDTQYF. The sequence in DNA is TGTGCCAGCAGCGCTGGGACTAGCGGGGGAGTCCTTGGAGATACGCAGTATTTT.